This T cell receptor (beta chain) was sequenced in a study of PD-1 blockade in classical Hodgkin lymphoma. The germline V gene has CDR1 SGHTA and CDR2 FQGTGA. V dropped 2 bases and J dropped 4 bases, with 14 bases sitting between them. The CDR3 covers 15 residues. The protocol was immunoSEQ multiplex PCR, while the TCRdb copy is restricted to in-frame clones and leaves out a portion. The data contain tens of thousands of clones, approximately 95% of them seen just once; the ten biggest clones take up around 3.6%. Sample time point: newly diagnosed, previously untreated cHL patient sample. PBMCs from patients with newly diagnosed, untreated classical Hodgkin lymphoma served as a comparison group for the relapsed/refractory trial patients.

The clonotype originates from a human donor with classical Hodgkin lymphoma. This chain links TRBV7-3 with TRBJ1-2; possibly TRBD1 for D (5 bases). The material sequenced was peripheral blood mononuclear cells (PBMCs). The CDR3 protein is CASSLESGTFYGYTF. The CDR3 DNA reads TGTGCCAGCAGCTTAGAATCGGGGACCTTCTATGGCTACACCTTC.